The source of this TCR beta chain is a study of blood T cell repertoires in COVID-19 (dated by TCRdb to about 2020). Background for the entire study: Collaborator samples came from the United States, Italy and Spain and covered acute and convalescent phases of COVID-19. The samples were drawn from the first 160 participants of the ongoing ImmuneRACE study and from 950 to 1,500 subjects provided by 6 global collaborators. The repertoires were released in a freely available public database intended as a resource for research on the immune response to SARS-CoV-2. The sample metadata nearly always contained a de-identified subject ID, COVID-19 status, age in years and sex. HLA class I and class II types, where available, came from metadata supplied by the sample provider rather than from assay-based typing. The prospective study material was composed of cDNA or gDNA derived from T cells, B-cell-depleted T cells, or PBMCs. Subjects who had been exposed to COVID-19, were actively infected with it, or had recovered from it provided the deeply sampled blood TCRbeta repertoires that made up the dataset. Paper-wide results and their limitations: The amount of clinical and demographic metadata varied by source and participant and was provided uncurated.

Regarding this clone: Its binding antigen is unknown. No clone much larger than this one lies a single base away; base qualities are absent.

Each collaborating institution followed its own protocols to collect whole blood in K2EDTA tubes. For TCRbeta analysis, collaborators shipped samples in one of three forms: frozen whole blood, isolated PBMCs, or DNA extracted from either of those sample types. The trim is 4 bases for V and 4 bases for J, with a gap of 14 bases between the germline ends. The CDR3 holds 14 amino acids from the cysteine to the phenylalanine. Only the CDR3 portion is preserved as DNA: 42 bases, with reading frame beginning at the first base. The germline V gene specifies MDHEN as CDR1 and SYDVKM as CDR2. TCRbeta CDR3 regions were amplified from genomic DNA using the immunoSEQ Assay, a bias-controlled multiplex PCR. In the authors' own workflow: The number of nucleated cells in each sample was estimated from the amplification of reference gene primers within the assay. To quantify the absolute abundance of each unique TCRbeta CDR3 rearrangement, sequence reads were collapsed and filtered. Productive Simpson clonality was computed per sample as the square root of Simpson's diversity index over productive rearrangements. As stored in TCRdb, this immuneACCESS dataset retains in-frame rearrangements with V and J assigned. A fraction of the clones does not appear; measured against another copy, unresolved V genes explain less than half of the discrepancy, and the remainder lacks a known reason. That table gives V, J and clone size, and the DNA gave D and trimming. This sample holds under 150,000 clones; roughly 90% were observed only once. The top ten clones comprise 2% to 2.5% of the sample.

This TCR was recovered from a man aged 70 or older with active COVID-19. The sample consisted of peripheral blood. The chain links TRBV28 with TRBJ2-7, with an unclear D gene assignment. The DNA reads TGTGCCAGCAGTTCCCGGTCCTGGGCTTACGAGCAGTACTTC. This sequence encodes CASSSRSWAYEQYF.